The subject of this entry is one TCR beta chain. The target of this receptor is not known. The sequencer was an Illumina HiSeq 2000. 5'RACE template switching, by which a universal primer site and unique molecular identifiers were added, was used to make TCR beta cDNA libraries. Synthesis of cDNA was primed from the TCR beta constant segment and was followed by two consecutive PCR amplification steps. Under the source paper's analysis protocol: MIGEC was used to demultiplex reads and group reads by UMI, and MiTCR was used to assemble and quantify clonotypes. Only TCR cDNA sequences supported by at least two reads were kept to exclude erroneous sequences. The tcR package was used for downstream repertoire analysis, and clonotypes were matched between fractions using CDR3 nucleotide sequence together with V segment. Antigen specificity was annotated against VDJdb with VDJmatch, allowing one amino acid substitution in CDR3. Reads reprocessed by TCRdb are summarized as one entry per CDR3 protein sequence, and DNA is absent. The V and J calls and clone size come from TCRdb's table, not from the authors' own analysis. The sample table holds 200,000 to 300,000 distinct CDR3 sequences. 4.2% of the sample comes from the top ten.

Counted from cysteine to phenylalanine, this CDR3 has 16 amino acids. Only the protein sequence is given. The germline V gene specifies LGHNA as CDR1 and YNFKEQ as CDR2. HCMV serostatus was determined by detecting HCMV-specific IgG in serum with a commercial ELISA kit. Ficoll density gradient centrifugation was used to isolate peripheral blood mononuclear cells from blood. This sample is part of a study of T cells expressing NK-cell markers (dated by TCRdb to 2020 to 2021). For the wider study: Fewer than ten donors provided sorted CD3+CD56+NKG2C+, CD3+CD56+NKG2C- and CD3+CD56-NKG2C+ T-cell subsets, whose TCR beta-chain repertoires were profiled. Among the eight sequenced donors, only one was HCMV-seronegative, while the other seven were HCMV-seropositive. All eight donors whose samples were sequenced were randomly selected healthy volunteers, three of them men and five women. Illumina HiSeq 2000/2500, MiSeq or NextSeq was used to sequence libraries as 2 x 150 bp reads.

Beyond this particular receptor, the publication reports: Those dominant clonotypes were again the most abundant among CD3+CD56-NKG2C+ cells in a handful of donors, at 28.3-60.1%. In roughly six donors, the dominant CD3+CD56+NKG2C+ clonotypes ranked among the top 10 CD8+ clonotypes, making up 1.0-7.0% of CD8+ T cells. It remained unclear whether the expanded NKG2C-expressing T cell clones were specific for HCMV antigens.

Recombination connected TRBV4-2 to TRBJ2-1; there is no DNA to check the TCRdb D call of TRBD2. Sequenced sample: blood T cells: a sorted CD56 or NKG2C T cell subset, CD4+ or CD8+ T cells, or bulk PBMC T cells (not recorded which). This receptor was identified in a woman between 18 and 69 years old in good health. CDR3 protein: CASSQDQARSYNEQFF.